This T cell receptor (beta chain) came from a study of blood T cell repertoires in COVID-19 (dated by TCRdb to 2018 to 2021). For the study in its entirety: Collaborator samples came from the United States, Italy and Spain and covered acute and convalescent phases of COVID-19. The prospective study material was composed of cDNA or gDNA derived from T cells, B-cell-depleted T cells, or PBMCs. The repertoires were released in a freely available public database meant as a resource for research on the immune response to SARS-CoV-2. Samples came from the ongoing ImmuneRACE study (first 160 participants) plus 1,254 subjects from 6 global collaborators. Where available, HLA class I and class II types were taken from metadata supplied by the sample provider and were not determined by assay-based typing. The dataset comprised deeply sampled blood TCRbeta repertoires from subjects exposed to, actively infected with, or recovered from COVID-19. The sample metadata nearly always contained a de-identified subject ID, COVID-19 status, age in years and sex.

Concerning this clone itself: Its antigen is unknown. One base away there is no much larger clone; base qualities are not given.

TCRbeta CDR3 regions were amplified from genomic DNA by means of the immunoSEQ Assay, a bias-controlled multiplex PCR. The authors' analysis ran thus. Nucleated cell counts per sample were estimated from amplification of reference gene primers within the assay. To quantify the absolute abundance of each unique TCRbeta CDR3 rearrangement, sequence reads were collapsed and filtered. For each sample, productive Simpson clonality was calculated as the square root of Simpson's diversity index across productive rearrangements. TCRdb's version of the immuneACCESS table is confined to in-frame rearrangements and falls short of the full clone set. An unresolved V gene accounts for under half of the shortfall where checked; the remainder is of unknown origin. V and J calls and clone size are those listed in that table; D and trimming were worked out from the DNA. The sample yields 55,000 to 75,000 clones; 65% to 85% were counted once. The biggest ten clones account for about 8.8% of the sample.

Results and caveats for the whole study, not just this receptor: Clinical and demographic metadata were provided uncurated, with the amount varying by source and participant.

At one collaborating source in Seattle, patients were enrolled during active infection and were followed longitudinally through the course of disease. Collaborating institutions collected whole blood in K2EDTA tubes following their own protocols. Collaborator samples were shipped for TCRbeta analysis as frozen whole blood, isolated PBMCs, or DNA extracted from either sample type. Spanning cysteine to phenylalanine, the CDR3 consists of 11 amino acids. CDR3 DNA is the only sequence kept; it has 33 bases, read in frame from the first base. The germline V gene specifies SGHRS as CDR1 and YFSETQ as CDR2. V lost 4 bases and J lost 5 bases; the stretch between them is 4 bases long.

The source material was peripheral blood. The V and J genes are TRBV5-1 and TRBJ2-1, with no confident D gene call. This receptor was identified in an elderly man with COVID-19, enrolled during active disease. In nucleotides, the sequence is TGCGCCAGCAGCCCGGACAATGAGCAGTTCTTC. It translates as CASSPDNEQFF.